The 11 T cell receptor beta chains below were found in one sample sequenced in a study of long-term antiretroviral therapy in people with HIV. Version v3.0 of the immunoSEQ assay was performed at survey level. The table came from immunoSEQ multiplex PCR; TCRdb's copy has only in-frame clones and leaves some out. In the table there are roughly 17,000 clones, 91% of which are singletons. The source material was unsorted PBMCs, sampled 3 years after starting antiretroviral therapy. The receptors shown here come from a man aged 45-65 years with HIV.

This sequence joins TRBV15 and TRBJ1-4; D not resolved. The germline CDR1 and CDR2 sequences are LNHNV and YYDKDF (reference sequence). The V end lost 3 bases, the J end lost 1 base, and 9 bases lay between the germline ends. The CDR3 extends over 15 amino acids. CDR3 residues: CATSRDLVTNEKLFF. CDR3 nucleotides: TGTGCCACCAGCAGGGATCTGGTAACTAATGAAAAACTGTTTTTT.

The rearrangement links TRBV25-1 to TRBJ1-6; D is unclear. The V end lost 3 bases, the J end lost 19 bases, and 28 bases lay between the germline ends. CDR3 length equals 16 residues. Germline loops: CDR1 MGHDK, CDR2 SYGVNS. This CDR3 reads CASSDRLGIPSRYFHF. DNA for the CDR3: TGTGCCAGCAGTGACCGTCTAGGAATACCTTCAAGGTATTTTCACTTT.

This chain uses TRBV6-1 with TRBJ1-5; D ambiguous. Trimming pared 3 bases from V and 0 bases from J, leaving 9 bases between. Germline V gene sequence: CDR1 MNHNS, CDR2 SASEGT. This CDR3 has 15 residues. The CDR3: CASSDRLNSNQPQHF. In DNA form, the CDR3 reads TGTGCCAGCAGTGACCGACTGAATAGCAATCAGCCCCAGCATTTT.

J is TRBJ2-3 and V is TRBV5-1; TRBD2 matches at 7 bases. Trimming at V came to 1 base and at J to 0 bases, leaving 5 bases not matched to a gene. The CDR3 consists of 16 residues. CDR1 and CDR2 from the germline V gene are SGHRS and YFSETQ. CDR3 in amino acids: CASSLKREKSTDTQYF. The CDR3 region has the DNA TGCGCCAGCAGCTTGAAGCGGGAAAAAAGCACAGATACGCAGTATTTT.

The chain is built from TRBV29-1 and TRBJ2-2; no firm D call. Germline V CDR1 and CDR2: SQVTM, ANQGSEA. Trimming cost V 4 bases and J 5 bases, with 11 bases left between them. The CDR3 runs 13 residues. This CDR3 is CSVVWGRTGELFF. The DNA of the CDR3 is TGCAGCGTTGTTTGGGGTCGGACCGGGGAGCTGTTTTTT.

This clone was observed a single time. The chain combines TRBV5-5 with TRBJ2-7; D is undetermined. Germline V gene lookup returns CDR1 SGHKS and CDR2 YYEKEE (reference sequence). Trimming cost V 2 bases and J 2 bases, with 14 bases left between them. This CDR3 is built from 15 residues. The CDR3 DNA is TGTGCCAGCAGCTTAGTCGGCGACCAAACCTACGAGCAGTACTTC. This sequence encodes CASSLVGDQTYEQYF.

The CDR3 region has the DNA TGTGCCATCAGAAGAGATAGCTCCTACAATGAGCAGTTCTTC. It codes for CAIRRDSSYNEQFF. The rearrangement uses TRBV10-3 and TRBJ2-1; no definite D call. V lost 6 bases, J lost 0 bases, and 9 bases lay in between. CDR3 length equals 14 residues. The germline V gene has CDR1 ENHRY and CDR2 SYGVKD.

This chain links TRBV4-3 with TRBJ1-3; 10 bases map to TRBD1. V was pared by 3 bases and J by 3 bases, with 8 bases of the junction left unmatched. This CDR3 region has 17 residues. Germline values: CDR1 LGHNA, CDR2 YSLEER. CDR3 in amino acids: CASSQTPGQGFGNTIYF. CDR3 nucleotides: TGCGCCAGCAGCCAGACCCCGGGACAGGGGTTTGGAAACACCATATATTTT.

The count of this clone is one. The chain has TRBV29-1 and TRBJ2-1, with TRBD2 identical over 10 bases. CDR3 length: 13 residues. J gave up 5 bases and V 4 bases, and 2 bases lay outside the gene matches. CDR1 and CDR2 (germline): SQVTM, ANQGSEA. CDR3 DNA: TGCAGCGTTGGTGGACTAGCGGACAATGAGCAGTTCTTC. As protein: CSVGGLADNEQFF.

This chain uses TRBV6-5 with TRBJ2-3, with 11 positions matching TRBD2. The germline V gene has CDR1 MNHEY and CDR2 SVGAGI. The CDR3 contains 16 residues. Trimming removed 2 bases from V and 2 bases from J; junction bases left unmatched: 3. This CDR3 is CASSYPTSGATDTQYF. The CDR3 DNA follows: TGTGCCAGCAGTTACCCGACTAGCGGGGCCACAGATACGCAGTATTTT.

This chain links TRBV4-1 with TRBJ2-2; either TRBD1 or TRBD2 may fit D (5 bases each). This CDR3 spans 16 amino acids. Germline loops: CDR1 MGHRA, CDR2 YSYEKL. Trimming shortened V by 5 bases and J by 2 bases, and 15 bases separated the two germline ends. The CDR3 coding sequence is TGCGCCAGCAGCTTCCGGGACGGCCCTAACACCGGGGAGCTGTTTTTT. It is translated as CASSFRDGPNTGELFF.